This is a list of T cell receptor beta chains from one sample in a study of cytomegalovirus exposure and HLA in healthy donors. Generated by immunoSEQ multiplex PCR, the TCRdb table keeps only in-frame clones and is missing some. The table records 75,000 to 90,000 clones, roughly 79% of them present only once. Sequencing was done on a sample of PBMCs. The receptors stem from a middle-aged woman in good health and CMV-seropositive. CDR3s include the opening cysteine and the closing phenylalanine or tryptophan. Each record gives: V gene, clone size, J gene, D gene, CDR3 DNA, CDR3 protein. D genes are given only for firm matches. Size tells how often a clone was seen (once, few, many) or the class of an expanded clone, and some rows leave it out.

v_gene: TRBV9
abundance: -
j_gene: TRBJ2-1
d_gene: TRBD2
CDR3nt: TGTGCCAGCAGCGTAGGGGGACTAGCGGGGAGGAATGAGCAGTTCTTC
CDR3aa: CASSVGGLAGRNEQFF

v_gene: TRBV6-6
abundance: few
j_gene: TRBJ1-1
d_gene: -
CDR3nt: TGTGCCAGCAGTGACGGACAGAACACTGAAGCTTTCTTT
CDR3aa: CASSDGQNTEAFF

v_gene: TRBV4-1
abundance: -
j_gene: TRBJ2-7
d_gene: TRBD1
CDR3nt: TGCGCCAGCAGCCAAGAGGGGACAGGGACCTACGAGCAGTACTTC
CDR3aa: CASSQEGTGTYEQYF

v_gene: TRBV5-1
abundance: -
j_gene: TRBJ2-3
d_gene: -
CDR3nt: TGCGCCAGCAGCCCTCCCACAGATACGCAGTATTTT
CDR3aa: CASSPPTDTQYF

v_gene: TRBV6-6
abundance: -
j_gene: TRBJ1-5
d_gene: -
CDR3nt: TGTGCCAGCAGTCCTGACACTAGCAATCAGCCCCAGCATTTT
CDR3aa: CASSPDTSNQPQHF

v_gene: TRBV6-1
abundance: -
j_gene: TRBJ2-3
d_gene: TRBD2
CDR3nt: TGTGCCAGCAGTGTAAACCCCGGGACTAGCGGTTCTAGCACAGATACGCAGTATTTT
CDR3aa: CASSVNPGTSGSSTDTQYF

v_gene: TRBV18
abundance: -
j_gene: TRBJ2-5
d_gene: -
CDR3nt: TGTGCCAGCTCACCGGTAGTGGGCCGAGAGACCCAGTACTTC
CDR3aa: CASSPVVGRETQYF

v_gene: TRBV5-5
abundance: -
j_gene: TRBJ2-5
d_gene: TRBD1
CDR3nt: TGTGCCAGCAGCACGGGACAGGGGCTGACCAATGCTAGATACTTC
CDR3aa: CASSTGQGLTNARYF

v_gene: TRBV18
abundance: once
j_gene: TRBJ1-5
d_gene: -
CDR3nt: TGTGCCAGCTCACCACAGACAGTACGGGATCAGCCCCAGCATTTT
CDR3aa: CASSPQTVRDQPQHF

v_gene: TRBV12-1
abundance: -
j_gene: TRBJ1-2
d_gene: -
CDR3nt: TGTGCCAGCAGCTCTGAAACCCGGGACAGGGTTTTCCTGTCACTTAACTATGGCTACACCTTC
CDR3aa: CASSSETRDRVFLSLNYGYTF

v_gene: TRBV6-5
abundance: -
j_gene: TRBJ2-7
d_gene: TRBD2
CDR3nt: TGTGCCAGCAGTTACCTCGAGACTAGCGGCTCCTACGAGCAGTACTTC
CDR3aa: CASSYLETSGSYEQYF

v_gene: TRBV30
abundance: -
j_gene: TRBJ2-5
d_gene: -
CDR3nt: TGTGCCTGGAGCGGGAGTAGGGAGACCCAGTACTTC
CDR3aa: CAWSGSRETQYF

v_gene: TRBV5-1
abundance: -
j_gene: TRBJ2-1
d_gene: TRBD2
CDR3nt: TGCGCCAGCAGCTTGCGGCTAGCGGGGAAGCTCTACAATGAGCAGTTCTTC
CDR3aa: CASSLRLAGKLYNEQFF

v_gene: TRBV5-1
abundance: few
j_gene: TRBJ2-3
d_gene: -
CDR3nt: TGCGCCAGCAGCTTGGACAGGGGAGGAGATACGCAGTATTTT
CDR3aa: CASSLDRGGDTQYF

v_gene: TRBV25-1
abundance: -
j_gene: TRBJ2-1
d_gene: TRBD1
CDR3nt: TGTGCCAGCAGTGTCACAGGGGAGAATGAGCAGTTCTTC
CDR3aa: CASSVTGENEQFF

v_gene: TRBV29-1
abundance: -
j_gene: TRBJ2-7
d_gene: -
CDR3nt: TGCAGCGTTGGAGGGAACCGGGCAACACATTACGAGCAGTACTTC
CDR3aa: CSVGGNRATHYEQYF

v_gene: TRBV11-2
abundance: -
j_gene: TRBJ1-2
d_gene: -
CDR3nt: TGTGCCAGCAGCTCGATCCAGGGGTTCATTATTAGGGGCTACACCTTC
CDR3aa: CASSSIQGFIIRGYTF

v_gene: TRBV5-1
abundance: -
j_gene: TRBJ2-1
d_gene: TRBD1
CDR3nt: TGCGCCAGCAGCCGAGGGGACAGGGGTAACAATGAGCAGTTCTTC
CDR3aa: CASSRGDRGNNEQFF

v_gene: TRBV6-1
abundance: -
j_gene: TRBJ1-5
d_gene: -
CDR3nt: TGTGCCAGCAGTGAAGCGCCGAGAGGGCCCCAGCATTTT
CDR3aa: CASSEAPRGPQHF

v_gene: TRBV5-6
abundance: once
j_gene: TRBJ1-1
d_gene: TRBD1
CDR3nt: TGTGCCAGCAGCTTGTATCGGGACAGGGGGCACGGAGGGTCTGAAGCTTTCTTT
CDR3aa: CASSLYRDRGHGGSEAFF

v_gene: TRBV5-6
abundance: -
j_gene: TRBJ2-1
d_gene: TRBD2
CDR3nt: TGTGCCAGCAGCTTGCTGGTGGGGGAGGGCCTTTACAATGAGCAGTTCTTC
CDR3aa: CASSLLVGEGLYNEQFF

v_gene: TRBV12-1
abundance: once
j_gene: TRBJ2-4
d_gene: -
CDR3nt: TGTGCCAGCAGCTTTTCGGACATTGTCATTCAGTACTTC
CDR3aa: CASSFSDIVIQYF

v_gene: TRBV5-6
abundance: -
j_gene: TRBJ1-1
d_gene: -
CDR3nt: TGTGCCAGCAGTAGACAGCGGAACACTGAAGCTTTCTTT
CDR3aa: CASSRQRNTEAFF

v_gene: TRBV6-6
abundance: -
j_gene: TRBJ2-5
d_gene: -
CDR3nt: TGTGCCAGCACCAGGGGCAGGCAAGAGACCCAGTACTTC
CDR3aa: CASTRGRQETQYF

v_gene: TRBV29-1
abundance: -
j_gene: TRBJ1-1
d_gene: TRBD1
CDR3nt: TGCAGCGTTCGAACAGGGGTAATCACTGAAGCTTTCTTT
CDR3aa: CSVRTGVITEAFF

v_gene: TRBV27
abundance: -
j_gene: TRBJ2-3
d_gene: TRBD1
CDR3nt: TGTGCCAGCAGGGGAACGGGACAGGGGACAGATACGCAGTATTTT
CDR3aa: CASRGTGQGTDTQYF

v_gene: TRBV4-2
abundance: -
j_gene: TRBJ2-3
d_gene: -
CDR3nt: TGTGCCAGCAGTCCGGGGGTCCGGGGCACAGATACGCAGTATTTT
CDR3aa: CASSPGVRGTDTQYF

v_gene: TRBV15
abundance: -
j_gene: TRBJ2-7
d_gene: -
CDR3nt: TGTGCCACCAGCAGTTTGGTAGCGCAGACCTACGAGCAGTACTTC
CDR3aa: CATSSLVAQTYEQYF

v_gene: TRBV30
abundance: -
j_gene: TRBJ2-1
d_gene: TRBD2
CDR3nt: TGTGCCTGGAGTCCGGGGTGGGAGGGCTACAATGAGCAGTTCTTC
CDR3aa: CAWSPGWEGYNEQFF